This passage covers 4 T cell receptor beta chains from one sample sequenced in a study of T cell repertoires in cytomegalovirus infection. TCRdb redid the calling of the reads with MiXCR, one entry per CDR3 protein. The table includes 150,000 to 200,000 distinct CDR3 sequences, 15% to 20% detected once. The material sequenced was PBMCs. The receptors originated from a human donor in good health (CMV status not recorded). Some clones in this sample may be carry-over from other donors' samples.

As concerns this clonotype: This clone may be a read error of a much larger clone one base away. The chain recombines TRBV5-1 with TRBJ2-7; D gene unclear. CDR3 size: 21 residues. CDR1 and CDR2 from the germline V gene are SGHRS and YFSETQ. The CDR3, as DNA: TGCGCCATCAGCTTGAGTTCGAGCCCGGACCACCTAACTCGAAACCCCTACGAGCAGTACTTC. Amino acids: CAISLSSSPDHLTRNPYEQYF.

This clonotype has ten or more counts. J is TRBJ1-1 and V is TRBV10-3; the D gene is possibly TRBD1 (5 bases). CDR1 ENHRY and CDR2 SYGVKD come from the germline V gene. Deletions cut 0 bases from V and 6 bases from J, with 14 bases between. This CDR3 has 15 residues. The CDR3 DNA reads as TGTGCCATCAGTGAGTCCCTGGGGGGGTCACCTGAAGCTTTCTTT. Translated: CAISESLGGSPEAFF.

This clonotype was observed once. The gene calls are TRBV12-3 or TRBV12-4 and TRBJ2-7; 12 nucleotides match TRBD2. After removal of 5 bases from V and 1 base from J, the junction contained 3 bases not matched to a gene. The CDR3 has 15 amino acids. Written as DNA, the CDR3 is TGTGCCAGCAGTCGGACTAGCGGGGCTTCCTACGAGCAGTACTTC. Amino acid sequence: CASSRTSGASYEQYF.

This clonotype was observed many times. The chain employs TRBV5-1 and TRBJ2-1; possible D gene TRBD1, 5 bases. From germline, CDR1 is SGHRS and CDR2 YFSETQ. The CDR3 is 14 residues long. Between the trimmed V and J ends, which lost 2 bases and 7 bases, there was a span of 13 bases. CDR3 DNA sequence: TGCGCCAGCAGCTTCAGTTTGCCAGGGAATGAGCAGTTCTTC. The encoded protein is CASSFSLPGNEQFF.